A selection of T cell receptor beta chains follows, all from one sample in a study of OX40 agonist ivuxolimab in advanced cancers. Generated by immunoSEQ multiplex PCR, the TCRdb table keeps only in-frame clones and is missing some. Found here are some 40,000 clones, 80% to 90% of them singletons; the top ten hold about 17%. The specimen comprised CD4+ or CD8+ T cells sorted from blood, sampled in a trial of the OX40 agonist ivuxolimab. The origin of the receptors is an adult with an advanced solid tumor such as melanoma, head and neck, liver or kidney cancer. Each CDR3 is given with its conserved first and last residue. A D gene is named only where the DNA matches it firmly. Not every row has a clone size; where given, it reads once, few, many or a size class.

v_call,j_call,d_call,clone_size,cdr3_aa,cdr3_nt
TRBV18,TRBJ2-7,TRBD2,medium-sized,CASSPPASGGNEQYF,TGTGCCAGCTCACCACCAGCTAGCGGGGGTAACGAGCAGTACTTC
TRBV2,TRBJ1-1,.,.,CASSERAANTEAFF,TGTGCCAGCAGTGAAAGGGCAGCGAACACTGAAGCTTTCTTT
TRBV6-5,TRBJ1-2,.,.,CASSYGTGNYGYTF,TGTGCCAGCAGTTACGGGACGGGCAACTATGGCTACACCTTC
TRBV7-9,TRBJ1-1,TRBD1,.,CASSLGKQGGWKTEAFF,TGTGCCAGCAGCTTAGGTAAACAGGGGGGGTGGAAGACTGAAGCTTTCTTT
TRBV6-1,TRBJ1-1,.,.,CASSGRGVNTEAFF,TGTGCCAGCAGTGGACGGGGGGTGAACACTGAAGCTTTCTTT
TRBV19,TRBJ2-1,TRBD2,.,CASKSGRVFSSYNEQFF,TGTGCCAGTAAGAGCGGGAGAGTATTTAGCTCCTACAATGAGCAGTTCTTC
TRBV7-2,TRBJ1-1,.,.,CASSPQLNTEAFF,TGTGCCAGCAGTCCTCAGCTCAACACTGAAGCTTTCTTT
TRBV10-3,TRBJ1-2,TRBD1,.,CAAWDREENYGYTF,TGTGCCGCTTGGGACAGGGAGGAAAACTATGGCTACACCTTC
TRBV9,TRBJ2-1,TRBD2,once,CASSALSGSSYNEQFF,TGTGCCAGCAGCGCCCTCAGCGGGAGCTCCTACAATGAGCAGTTCTTC
TRBV6-5,TRBJ2-7,.,once,CASSPALGYEQYF,TGTGCCAGCAGCCCAGCCTTAGGGTACGAGCAGTACTTC
TRBV27,TRBJ1-1,.,.,CASSLGLNTEAFF,TGTGCCAGCAGTTTAGGGTTGAACACTGAAGCTTTCTTT
TRBV5-4,TRBJ2-7,.,.,CASSLWRDSYEQYF,TGTGCCAGCAGCTTGTGGAGGGACTCCTACGAGCAGTACTTC
TRBV6-5,TRBJ2-5,TRBD2,.,CASRWTSGSVQTQYF,TGTGCCAGCCGTTGGACTAGCGGGAGTGTGCAGACCCAGTACTTC
TRBV6-1,TRBJ2-5,.,.,CASSENPPGSTDPQYF,TGTGCCAGCAGTGAAAACCCCCCAGGGAGTACTGATCCCCAGTACTTC
TRBV25-1,TRBJ2-2,.,.,CASGGGELFF,TGTGCCAGCGGAGGCGGGGAGCTGTTTTTT
TRBV2,TRBJ1-3,.,.,CASSGHASGNTIYF,TGTGCCAGCAGTGGACACGCCTCTGGAAACACCATATATTTT
TRBV19,TRBJ1-6,.,.,CASSIGRDSNNSPLHF,TGTGCCAGTAGTATCGGCCGGGATTCCAATAATTCACCCCTCCACTTT
TRBV27,TRBJ2-7,.,.,CASSLSRTSYEQYF,TGTGCCAGCAGTTTATCAAGGACATCCTACGAGCAGTACTTC
TRBV15,TRBJ1-5,.,once,CATSRGQGDSGNQPQHF,TGTGCCACCAGCAGAGGGCAGGGCGATTCGGGCAATCAGCCCCAGCATTTT
TRBV5-1,TRBJ1-4,.,.,CASSQPGLGEKLFF,TGCGCCAGCAGCCAACCGGGCTTGGGGGAAAAACTGTTTTTT
TRBV6-5,TRBJ1-1,.,.,CASSYAWANTEAFF,TGTGCCAGCAGTTACGCTTGGGCGAACACTGAAGCTTTCTTT
TRBV9,TRBJ2-7,.,.,CASSRGYEQYF,TGTGCCAGCAGCCGCGGCTACGAGCAGTACTTC
TRBV4-3,TRBJ1-2,.,.,CASSLSGQGTYGYTF,TGCGCCAGCAGCCTCTCGGGCCAAGGGACTTACGGCTACACCTTC
TRBV19,TRBJ1-6,.,.,CASSIIGRGGNSPLHF,TGTGCCAGTAGTATAATAGGAAGGGGTGGTAATTCACCCCTCCACTTT